These T cell receptor beta chains were read from a single sample in a study of blood T cell repertoires in COVID-19. Libraries were prepared by immunoSEQ multiplex PCR; TCRdb keeps only in-frame clonotypes and omits some of them. The repertoire holds some 90,000 clones, about 90% seen once, with 3% to 4.5% in the top ten. Sequencing used peripheral blood. The receptor source for this set is a woman aged 45-59 years in a cohort sampled during active COVID-19. CDR3s include the opening cysteine and the closing phenylalanine or tryptophan. The D gene is left open where the match is weak. Some rows mark clone size as missing; the rest say once, few, many or name a class of expanded clone.

cdr3_aa: CASSYSYRGDTGELFF; cdr3_nt: TGTGCCAGCAGTTACTCGTACAGGGGTGACACCGGGGAGCTGTTTTTT; clone_size: -; v_call: TRBV6-5; j_call: TRBJ2-2; d_call: TRBD1
cdr3_aa: CASSYLGKPQYF; cdr3_nt: TGTGCCAGCAGTTATCTCGGGAAGCCGCAGTATTTT; clone_size: -; v_call: TRBV6-2/TRBV6-3; j_call: TRBJ2-3; d_call: -
cdr3_aa: CASSTGTGNQPQHF; cdr3_nt: TGCGCCAGCAGCACGGGGACAGGCAATCAGCCCCAGCATTTT; clone_size: -; v_call: TRBV5-1; j_call: TRBJ1-5; d_call: TRBD1
cdr3_aa: CASSLGTGGIRNEKLFF; cdr3_nt: TGCGCCAGCAGCTTGGGGACAGGGGGCATTAGGAATGAAAAACTGTTTTTT; clone_size: -; v_call: TRBV5-1; j_call: TRBJ1-4; d_call: TRBD1
cdr3_aa: CASSLTRLSNNEQFF; cdr3_nt: TGTGCCAGCAGCCTTACTCGACTTTCCAACAATGAGCAGTTCTTC; clone_size: -; v_call: TRBV6-4; j_call: TRBJ2-1; d_call: -
cdr3_aa: CAISEPGRPQHF; cdr3_nt: TGTGCCATCAGTGAGCCGGGGAGGCCCCAGCATTTT; clone_size: -; v_call: TRBV10-3; j_call: TRBJ1-5; d_call: -
cdr3_aa: CASSSTGNYGYTF; cdr3_nt: TGTGCCAGCAGCTCCACAGGGAACTATGGCTACACCTTC; clone_size: -; v_call: TRBV7-2; j_call: TRBJ1-2; d_call: -
cdr3_aa: CSGPSDRNPSYEQYF; cdr3_nt: TGCAGCGGCCCTTCGGACAGGAACCCCTCCTACGAGCAGTACTTC; clone_size: -; v_call: TRBV29-1; j_call: TRBJ2-7; d_call: TRBD1
cdr3_aa: CASSLDFRAIRETQYF; cdr3_nt: TGTGCCAGCAGTTTAGACTTCAGGGCTATTAGGGAGACCCAGTACTTC; clone_size: -; v_call: TRBV28; j_call: TRBJ2-5; d_call: -
cdr3_aa: CASSFSENNRYNYGYTF; cdr3_nt: TGTGCCAGCTCATTCAGCGAGAATAACCGTTATAACTATGGCTACACCTTC; clone_size: -; v_call: TRBV18; j_call: TRBJ1-2; d_call: -
cdr3_aa: CASSQGTGNGYTF; cdr3_nt: TGTGCCAGCAGCCAAGGGACAGGGAATGGCTACACCTTC; clone_size: -; v_call: TRBV3-1/TRBV3-2; j_call: TRBJ1-2; d_call: TRBD1
cdr3_aa: CASSELGTTEKLFF; cdr3_nt: TGTGCCAGTAGTGAACTGGGGACAACTGAAAAACTGTTTTTT; clone_size: -; v_call: TRBV19; j_call: TRBJ1-4; d_call: -
cdr3_aa: CATSAHGTGSNQPQHF; cdr3_nt: TGTGCCACCAGTGCCCATGGGACAGGAAGCAATCAGCCCCAGCATTTT; clone_size: -; v_call: TRBV24-1; j_call: TRBJ1-5; d_call: TRBD1
cdr3_aa: CASSLPGGGYTF; cdr3_nt: TGTGCCAGCAGTTTGCCAGGTGGCGGCTACACCTTC; clone_size: -; v_call: TRBV28; j_call: TRBJ1-2; d_call: -
cdr3_aa: CASSYGTGQFF; cdr3_nt: TGTGCCAGCAGTTACGGGACAGGGCAATTCTTC; clone_size: -; v_call: TRBV6-5; j_call: TRBJ2-1; d_call: TRBD1
cdr3_aa: CASSGTSGNYNEQFF; cdr3_nt: TGTGCCAGCAGCGGGACTAGCGGGAACTACAATGAGCAGTTCTTC; clone_size: -; v_call: TRBV6-5; j_call: TRBJ2-1; d_call: TRBD2
cdr3_aa: CASSSRQRYEQYF; cdr3_nt: TGTGCCAGCAGTTCCCGACAGAGATACGAGCAGTACTTC; clone_size: once; v_call: TRBV7-9; j_call: TRBJ2-7; d_call: -
cdr3_aa: CASSEVGGQVFSGANVLTF; cdr3_nt: TGTGCCAGCAGCGAAGTGGGTGGACAGGTCTTCTCTGGGGCCAACGTCCTGACTTTC; clone_size: once; v_call: TRBV6-1; j_call: TRBJ2-6; d_call: TRBD1
cdr3_aa: CASSPQGFEQYF; cdr3_nt: TGTGCCAGCTCACCCCAGGGGTTCGAGCAGTACTTC; clone_size: -; v_call: TRBV18; j_call: TRBJ2-7; d_call: -
cdr3_aa: CASTPGGVGTQYF; cdr3_nt: TGTGCCAGTACCCCGGGAGGGGTAGGTACGCAGTATTTT; clone_size: -; v_call: TRBV19; j_call: TRBJ2-3; d_call: TRBD2
cdr3_aa: CASSLEYGQGGTEAFF; cdr3_nt: TGTGCCAGCAGCTTGGAGTATGGACAGGGAGGGACTGAAGCTTTCTTT; clone_size: few; v_call: TRBV5-5; j_call: TRBJ1-1; d_call: TRBD1
cdr3_aa: CASSQTGGGTEAFF; cdr3_nt: TGTGCCAGCAGTCAAACAGGGGGGGGCACTGAAGCTTTCTTT; clone_size: -; v_call: TRBV27; j_call: TRBJ1-1; d_call: TRBD1
cdr3_aa: CSVEDRDRDRYSNQPQHF; cdr3_nt: TGCAGCGTTGAAGATCGGGATCGGGACAGGTATAGCAATCAGCCCCAGCATTTT; clone_size: few; v_call: TRBV29-1; j_call: TRBJ1-5; d_call: TRBD1
cdr3_aa: CASSEALGNYGYTF; cdr3_nt: TGTGCCAGCAGTGAAGCTCTGGGCAACTATGGCTACACCTTC; clone_size: -; v_call: TRBV2; j_call: TRBJ1-2; d_call: -
cdr3_aa: CASSLWGGDSEQYF; cdr3_nt: TGTGCCAGCAGCCTTTGGGGAGGGGATAGCGAGCAGTACTTC; clone_size: -; v_call: TRBV11-1; j_call: TRBJ2-7; d_call: TRBD2
cdr3_aa: CATSRGLAALGANVLTF; cdr3_nt: TGTGCCACCAGCAGAGGACTAGCGGCTTTGGGGGCCAACGTCCTGACTTTC; clone_size: -; v_call: TRBV15; j_call: TRBJ2-6; d_call: TRBD2
cdr3_aa: CASSIWGAGELFF; cdr3_nt: TGTGCCAGTAGTATTTGGGGGGCCGGGGAGCTGTTTTTT; clone_size: -; v_call: TRBV19; j_call: TRBJ2-2; d_call: -
cdr3_aa: CASRQGSYEQYF; cdr3_nt: TGTGCCAGTCGACAGGGAAGCTACGAGCAGTACTTC; clone_size: -; v_call: TRBV28; j_call: TRBJ2-7; d_call: TRBD1
cdr3_aa: CASSPPTGGYGNTIYF; cdr3_nt: TGTGCCAGCTCACCACCAACAGGGGGCTATGGAAACACCATATATTTT; clone_size: -; v_call: TRBV18; j_call: TRBJ1-3; d_call: TRBD1
cdr3_aa: CASSTGVVAGGYNEQFF; cdr3_nt: TGTGCCAGCAGTACCGGGGTGGTAGCGGGAGGATACAATGAGCAGTTCTTC; clone_size: -; v_call: TRBV9; j_call: TRBJ2-1; d_call: TRBD2
cdr3_aa: CASSNRPLAGGGLCGAKNIQYF; cdr3_nt: TGTGCCAGCAGCAACCGTCCGCTAGCGGGAGGGGGGTTATGCGGGGCCAAAAACATTCAGTACTTC; clone_size: -; v_call: TRBV21-1; j_call: TRBJ2-4; d_call: -
cdr3_aa: CASAGTAQETQYF; cdr3_nt: TGTGCCAGCGCAGGGACAGCGCAAGAGACCCAGTACTTC; clone_size: -; v_call: TRBV2; j_call: TRBJ2-5; d_call: TRBD1
cdr3_aa: CVGTSGRIGDGRNYEQYF; cdr3_nt: TGCGTCGGGACTAGCGGGAGGATTGGGGATGGTCGGAACTACGAGCAGTACTTC; clone_size: -; v_call: TRBV10-1; j_call: TRBJ2-7; d_call: TRBD2
cdr3_aa: CASSLRQGEVYEQYF; cdr3_nt: TGTGCCAGCAGCTTGAGACAGGGCGAAGTCTACGAGCAGTACTTC; clone_size: -; v_call: TRBV5-6; j_call: TRBJ2-7; d_call: TRBD1
cdr3_aa: CATSDPLGQGYNNEQFF; cdr3_nt: TGTGCCACCAGTGACCCGCTCGGACAGGGATACAACAATGAGCAGTTCTTC; clone_size: -; v_call: TRBV24-1; j_call: TRBJ2-1; d_call: TRBD1
cdr3_aa: CATRASGNTGELFF; cdr3_nt: TGTGCCACCAGGGCTAGCGGGAACACCGGGGAGCTGTTTTTT; clone_size: -; v_call: TRBV24-1; j_call: TRBJ2-2; d_call: TRBD2
cdr3_aa: CASRRDNYNSPLHF; cdr3_nt: TGTGCCAGCAGACGGGACAACTATAATTCACCCCTCCACTTT; clone_size: -; v_call: TRBV2; j_call: TRBJ1-6; d_call: -
cdr3_aa: CAWSVTTGGITQYF; cdr3_nt: TGTGCCTGGAGTGTCACGACAGGGGGCATTACGCAGTATTTT; clone_size: -; v_call: TRBV30; j_call: TRBJ2-3; d_call: TRBD1
cdr3_aa: CASSLGQGYNEQFF; cdr3_nt: TGTGCCAGCAGCTTGGGACAGGGCTACAATGAGCAGTTCTTC; clone_size: -; v_call: TRBV5-6; j_call: TRBJ2-1; d_call: TRBD1
cdr3_aa: CASTGGQGADQPQHF; cdr3_nt: TGTGCCAGCACAGGGGGACAGGGGGCTGATCAGCCCCAGCATTTT; clone_size: few; v_call: TRBV28; j_call: TRBJ1-5; d_call: TRBD1
cdr3_aa: CASSFFGLANNEQFF; cdr3_nt: TGTGCCAGCAGCTTCTTCGGACTAGCGAACAATGAGCAGTTCTTC; clone_size: -; v_call: TRBV3-1/TRBV3-2; j_call: TRBJ2-1; d_call: TRBD2
cdr3_aa: CATSRDGGAADTQYF; cdr3_nt: TGTGCCACCAGCAGAGACGGGGGGGCCGCGGATACGCAGTATTTT; clone_size: -; v_call: TRBV15; j_call: TRBJ2-3; d_call: TRBD2
cdr3_aa: CASGTGGEEKLFF; cdr3_nt: TGTGCCAGCGGCACAGGGGGGGAGGAAAAACTGTTTTTT; clone_size: -; v_call: TRBV28; j_call: TRBJ1-4; d_call: TRBD1
cdr3_aa: CASSFPGFNYGYTF; cdr3_nt: TGTGCCAGTAGCTTTCCAGGTTTTAACTATGGCTACACCTTC; clone_size: -; v_call: TRBV19; j_call: TRBJ1-2; d_call: -
cdr3_aa: CASSIGLAGRTYEQYF; cdr3_nt: TGTGCCAGTAGTATAGGACTAGCGGGGAGAACCTACGAGCAGTACTTC; clone_size: once; v_call: TRBV19; j_call: TRBJ2-7; d_call: TRBD2
cdr3_aa: CASSSARVREETQYF; cdr3_nt: TGCGCCAGCAGCTCGGCCAGGGTTAGGGAAGAGACCCAGTACTTC; clone_size: -; v_call: TRBV5-1; j_call: TRBJ2-5; d_call: -
cdr3_aa: CASSPRETQYF; cdr3_nt: TGTGCCAGCAGTCCCAGGGAGACCCAGTACTTC; clone_size: -; v_call: TRBV7-3; j_call: TRBJ2-5; d_call: -
cdr3_aa: CASSSGAKGGAFF; cdr3_nt: TGTGCCAGCAGCAGCGGAGCTAAGGGAGGTGCTTTCTTT; clone_size: -; v_call: TRBV5-6; j_call: TRBJ1-1; d_call: -
cdr3_aa: CASSFLTSGKNIQYF; cdr3_nt: TGTGCCAGCAGCTTCTTAACTAGCGGCAAAAACATTCAGTACTTC; clone_size: -; v_call: TRBV11-3; j_call: TRBJ2-4; d_call: TRBD2
cdr3_aa: CASSSEGTQYF; cdr3_nt: TGTGCCAGCAGCAGTGAGGGGACCCAGTACTTC; clone_size: -; v_call: TRBV28; j_call: TRBJ2-5; d_call: -
cdr3_aa: CASSGRDRVRTGELFF; cdr3_nt: TGTGCCAGCAGCGGCCGGGACAGGGTCCGCACCGGGGAGCTGTTTTTT; clone_size: -; v_call: TRBV2; j_call: TRBJ2-2; d_call: TRBD1